Listed below are T cell receptor beta chains from one sample, sequenced in a study of T-cell memory formation after mild COVID-19. TCRdb processed the 5' RACE reads anew with MiXCR; each CDR3 protein has one entry. The sample contains some 490,000 distinct CDR3 sequences, 18% of which appear only once. The sample taken for sequencing was PBMCs or a T cell subset sorted from them (not recorded which). Every receptor here comes from an adult woman who had mild COVID-19 (a few samples of this study predate the infection). Cell type and time point are not known. The CDR3 runs from the conserved cysteine through the conserved F or W. A D gene is named only where the DNA matches it firmly. Clone size, where shown, is once, few, many, or a class for clones that have expanded.

CDR3 DNA	CDR3 protein	D gene	J gene	V gene	clone size
TGTGCCAGCAGCAAGGCTACGGCGTGGAGGGGACGGAGCTACGAGCAGTACTTC	CASSKATAWRGRSYEQYF	NA	TRBJ2-7	TRBV21-1	few
TGTGCCAGCAGTGAAGAGATAAGGGGGCGGGAAAAACTGTTTTTT	CASSEEIRGREKLFF	TRBD1	TRBJ1-4	TRBV6-1	few
TGCAGTGCCCCCCTAGCGCAAGGAGAGACCCAGTACTTC	CSAPLAQGETQYF	NA	TRBJ2-5	TRBV20-1	many
TGCAGCGTACATGATCCCGGGACAGGGGGCCCTACCCGCTCCTACAATGAGCAGTTCTTC	CSVHDPGTGGPTRSYNEQFF	TRBD1	TRBJ2-1	TRBV29-1	few
TGTGCCAGCAGCTCTCCGGGGAAAGGCAATGAGCAGTTCTTC	CASSSPGKGNEQFF	NA	TRBJ2-1	TRBV5-4	NA
TGTGCCACCCAGCGGGCTGGGTACAATGAGCAGTTCTTC	CATQRAGYNEQFF	NA	TRBJ2-1	TRBV25-1	few
TGCGCCAGCAGCCCCCGTGGGGCTAGCGAAATGGCAGATACGCAGTATTTT	CASSPRGASEMADTQYF	NA	TRBJ2-3	TRBV4-3	NA
TGCAGTGCCACCGGGACAGGGAGGATCGATACGCAGTATTTT	CSATGTGRIDTQYF	TRBD1	TRBJ2-3	TRBV20-1	few
TGTGCCAGCACCAAGGACTGGAACACCTACGAGCAGTACTTC	CASTKDWNTYEQYF	NA	TRBJ2-7	TRBV12-3/TRBV12-4	NA
TGCGCCAGCAGCTTCCCACAGGGAATAAGCACAGATACGCAGTATTTT	CASSFPQGISTDTQYF	NA	TRBJ2-3	TRBV5-1	few
TGTGCCAGCAGCCAAGATGCGGCTAGCGCATACAATGAGCAGTTCTTC	CASSQDAASAYNEQFF	NA	TRBJ2-1	TRBV4-2	few
TGCGCCAGCAGCCGGACAGCCGAATATCACAATGAGCAGTTCTTC	CASSRTAEYHNEQFF	NA	TRBJ2-1	TRBV4-1	many
TGTGCCAGCAGTGAAGGAGGGGGAGGCTACACCTTC	CASSEGGGGYTF	NA	TRBJ1-2	TRBV25-1	few
TGTGCCAGCAGTTTCCCCAGACAGGGAAATTCACCCCTCCACTTT	CASSFPRQGNSPLHF	TRBD1	TRBJ1-6	TRBV12-3/TRBV12-4	few
TGTGCCAGCAGCTTCCAGGGACAGGCGACATACAATGAGCAGTTCTTC	CASSFQGQATYNEQFF	TRBD1	TRBJ2-1	TRBV11-3	few
TGCGCCAGCAGCCCCAGTCTCAGGCCTGAAGCTTTCTTT	CASSPSLRPEAFF	NA	TRBJ1-1	TRBV5-1	few
TGTGCCAGCAGCTTAGGGGTATTCTACGAGCAGTACTTC	CASSLGVFYEQYF	NA	TRBJ2-7	TRBV7-6	NA
TGTGCCAGCAACCGGGCGACGGACACTGAAGCTTTCTTT	CASNRATDTEAFF	NA	TRBJ1-1	TRBV6-1	few
TGTGCCAGCAGCGCGACGGTGTCCTACGAGCAGTACTTC	CASSATVSYEQYF	NA	TRBJ2-7	TRBV5-4	NA
TGCAGCGTTGGGCGGGACCCCCATTACTTC	CSVGRDPHYF	NA	TRBJ2-4	TRBV29-1	many
TGTGCCAGCAGGCACAGGGGGATCGGAAATCAGCCCCAGCATTTT	CASRHRGIGNQPQHF	TRBD1	TRBJ1-5	TRBV7-4	few
TGTGCCAGCGTCCGGGACAGGGGCAACAATGAGCAGTTCTTC	CASVRDRGNNEQFF	TRBD1	TRBJ2-1	TRBV6-1	many
TGTGCCAGCAGCCGAGCACGGGGATCTGAGCAGTTCTTC	CASSRARGSEQFF	NA	TRBJ2-1	TRBV3-1	NA
TGCAGCGCTACTGGACAGGGGTTTTACAATGAGCAGTTCTTC	CSATGQGFYNEQFF	TRBD1	TRBJ2-1	TRBV29-1	NA
TGTGCCTGGAGTGTAGGGGGTGCTAACTATGGCTACACCTTC	CAWSVGGANYGYTF	NA	TRBJ1-2	TRBV30	few
TGTGCCAGCAGCACCCCGACGGGACTAGCGGGAGAGTCCACCTACAATGAGCAGTTCTTC	CASSTPTGLAGESTYNEQFF	TRBD2	TRBJ2-1	TRBV7-8	NA
TGTGCCAGCAGCTTTGAGGGCCGGGAGTACCAAGAGACCCAGTACTTC	CASSFEGREYQETQYF	NA	TRBJ2-5	TRBV5-6	few
TGTGCCACCAAGCGGAGACACACCGGGGAGCTGTTTTTT	CATKRRHTGELFF	NA	TRBJ2-2	TRBV6-5	NA
TGCGCCAGCAGCCCTACCTCTAGCGAGGGGTACGAGCAGTACTTC	CASSPTSSEGYEQYF	NA	TRBJ2-7	TRBV4-1	few
TGTGCCAGCAGCTCCAGGGGCCCTAGGTGGGGACGGACAGGGTACGGCTACACCTTC	CASSSRGPRWGRTGYGYTF	TRBD1	TRBJ1-2	TRBV11-2	few
TGTGCCAGCAGCTTTAGCGGGACGGCCTACAATGAGCAGTTCTTC	CASSFSGTAYNEQFF	TRBD2	TRBJ2-1	TRBV27	NA
TGCAGTGCTAGAGGTAGCGGAGGCTTAAACAATGAGCAGTTCTTC	CSARGSGGLNNEQFF	NA	TRBJ2-1	TRBV20-1	NA
TGTGCCAGCAGTCAAGACAGGGGGCTAGCCGGGGAGCTGTTTTTT	CASSQDRGLAGELFF	TRBD1	TRBJ2-2	TRBV12-3/TRBV12-4	NA
TGTGCCAGCAGTTCGACAGGGAGGGTGTTTTTT	CASSSTGRVFF	NA	TRBJ2-2	TRBV12-3/TRBV12-4	NA
TGTGCCAGCAGTCTCCTCCTCAGGCACAATGAGCAGTTCTTC	CASSLLLRHNEQFF	NA	TRBJ2-1	TRBV12-3/TRBV12-4	few
TGCAGTGCCCCATGGGGGCAAGATACGCAGTATTTT	CSAPWGQDTQYF	NA	TRBJ2-3	TRBV20-1	NA
TGTGCCAGCAGCCCCAGACAGGACGGGAGCTACAATGAGCAGTTCTTC	CASSPRQDGSYNEQFF	NA	TRBJ2-1	TRBV5-4	few
TGTGCCAGCAGTTCCAAAATCGGGACGAAAACGGATGAGCAGTTCTTC	CASSSKIGTKTDEQFF	NA	TRBJ2-1	TRBV6-2/TRBV6-3	few
TGCAGCGTTGTAGGGGAAACTAACTATGGCTACACCTTC	CSVVGETNYGYTF	NA	TRBJ1-2	TRBV29-1	few
TGTGCCAGCAGTACGCTCGGGACAGGAGGGGTCAAGGATAGCAATCAGCCCCAGCATTTT	CASSTLGTGGVKDSNQPQHF	TRBD1	TRBJ1-5	TRBV6-5	NA
TGCGCCAGCAGCTTACGGGGCGATGACACCGGGGAGCTGTTTTTT	CASSLRGDDTGELFF	NA	TRBJ2-2	TRBV5-1	NA
TGCAGTGCTGGCCCGGGGGGACTCTCCTACAATGAGCAGTTCTTC	CSAGPGGLSYNEQFF	TRBD2	TRBJ2-1	TRBV20-1	NA
TGTGCCAGCAGCTTAGGGGTACAGATGAACACTGAAGCTTTCTTT	CASSLGVQMNTEAFF	NA	TRBJ1-1	TRBV7-2	few
TGTGCCAGCAGCCTGGGACAGCCAAATGAAAAACTGTTTTTT	CASSLGQPNEKLFF	TRBD1	TRBJ1-4	TRBV7-2	NA
TGTGCCTGGAGCCCACAGGGGGCGGTTGGCTACACCTTC	CAWSPQGAVGYTF	TRBD1	TRBJ1-2	TRBV30	few
TGTGCCAGCAGTTACCCGCGGACAGGGGGCCGGAGCACTGAAGCTTTCTTT	CASSYPRTGGRSTEAFF	TRBD1	TRBJ1-1	TRBV6-2/TRBV6-3	few
TGTGCCAGCAGTGAAGATGGCAGGGGAGGGAATTCACCCCTCCACTTT	CASSEDGRGGNSPLHF	NA	TRBJ1-6	TRBV2	NA
TGTGCCAGCAGCCCTTCGAGAAGAGCTACGCAGTATTTT	CASSPSRRATQYF	NA	TRBJ2-3	TRBV12-3/TRBV12-4	NA
TGTGCCACCAGCGGTCTAGCGGGGGGGCGCCTGGATCAAGAGACCCAGTACTTC	CATSGLAGGRLDQETQYF	TRBD2	TRBJ2-5	TRBV15	few
TGTGCCAGCAGCTTAGTCGTTAGCGGGAAAGAGACCCAGTACTTC	CASSLVVSGKETQYF	TRBD2	TRBJ2-5	TRBV7-6	NA
TGCGCCAGCAGCCCTACTCGACTAGCGGGGCAGACCGGGGAGCTGTTTTTT	CASSPTRLAGQTGELFF	TRBD2	TRBJ2-2	TRBV4-1	NA
TGCGCCAGCAGCTTGGCCTGGGCAGAGTTGAACACTGAAGCTTTCTTT	CASSLAWAELNTEAFF	NA	TRBJ1-1	TRBV5-1	few
TGTGCCAGCAGTAGCGGGGGGGCTTCCTACAATGAGCAGTTCTTC	CASSSGGASYNEQFF	TRBD2	TRBJ2-1	TRBV2	NA
TGTGCCTGGAGTACAATGGGGGAGACCCAGTACTTC	CAWSTMGETQYF	NA	TRBJ2-5	TRBV30	NA
TGCAGTGCACCGGGACTAGCGACTTACAATGAGCAGTTCTTC	CSAPGLATYNEQFF	TRBD2	TRBJ2-1	TRBV20-1	NA
TGTGCCAGCAGTTTTAATGGACAGAACACTGAAGCTTTCTTT	CASSFNGQNTEAFF	NA	TRBJ1-1	TRBV12-3/TRBV12-4	NA
TGTGCCAGCAGCTTTAGCGGGAGGACAGATACGCAGTATTTT	CASSFSGRTDTQYF	TRBD2	TRBJ2-3	TRBV7-2	many
TGTGCCAGCAGCCACCCTAGGGTTTCTGGAAACACCATATATTTT	CASSHPRVSGNTIYF	NA	TRBJ1-3	TRBV4-2	few
TGTGCCAGCAGCTGGGAGCAAGAGACCCAGTACTTC	CASSWEQETQYF	NA	TRBJ2-5	TRBV7-9	NA